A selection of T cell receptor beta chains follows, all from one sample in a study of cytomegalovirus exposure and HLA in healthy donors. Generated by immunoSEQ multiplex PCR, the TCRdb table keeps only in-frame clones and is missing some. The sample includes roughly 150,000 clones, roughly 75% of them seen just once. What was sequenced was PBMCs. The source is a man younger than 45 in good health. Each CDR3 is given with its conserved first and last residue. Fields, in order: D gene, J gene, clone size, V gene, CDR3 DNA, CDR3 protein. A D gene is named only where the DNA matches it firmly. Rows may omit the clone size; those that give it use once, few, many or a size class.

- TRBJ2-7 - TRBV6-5 TGTGCCAGCAGCCTGACAGGTTCCTACGAGCAGTACTTC CASSLTGSYEQYF
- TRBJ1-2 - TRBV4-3 TGCGCCAGCAGCCAGGATACCACAGGGTACGGCTACACCTTC CASSQDTTGYGYTF
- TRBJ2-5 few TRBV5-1 TGCGCCACCACAAGGGGGTTTGGGGAGACCCAGTACTTC CATTRGFGETQYF
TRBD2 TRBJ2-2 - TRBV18 TGTGCCAGCTCACACCAGACTAGCGGAAACACCGGGGAGCTGTTTTTT CASSHQTSGNTGELFF
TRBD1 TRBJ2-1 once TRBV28 TGTGCCAGCAGGTCACCGACAGGGAGCTCCTACAATGAGCAGTTCTTC CASRSPTGSSYNEQFF
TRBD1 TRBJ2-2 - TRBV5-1 TGCGCCAGTAGCTTAAGGGGGCCCGGGGAGCTGTTTTTT CASSLRGPGELFF
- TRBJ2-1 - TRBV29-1 TGCAGCGTTGTAGGGGGCAATGAGCAGTTCTTC CSVVGGNEQFF
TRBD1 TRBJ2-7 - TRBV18 TGTGCCAGCTCGACCGGGACAGGCCTCTACGAGCAGTACTTC CASSTGTGLYEQYF
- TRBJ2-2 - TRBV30 TGTGCCTTCTCCCCCCGACGATACAGCGGGGAGCTGTTTTTT CAFSPRRYSGELFF
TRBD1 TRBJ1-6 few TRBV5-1 TGCGCCAGCAGCTTGGGGGACAGGGGAAGTTCACCCCTCCACTTT CASSLGDRGSSPLHF
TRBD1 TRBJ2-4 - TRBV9 TGTGCCAGCAGCCAAGGGGGTACAGGGGACATTCAGTACTTC CASSQGGTGDIQYF
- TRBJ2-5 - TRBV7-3 TGTGCCAGCAGCTTAGGCTTGGCGGGCGACCAGTACTTC CASSLGLAGDQYF
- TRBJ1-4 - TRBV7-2 TGTGCCAGCAGCTTAGCGGGGGGTTCGAGTGAAAAACTGTTTTTT CASSLAGGSSEKLFF
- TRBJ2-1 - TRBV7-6 TGTGCCAGCAGCTCTCAGGCTATCTCCTACAATGAGCAGTTCTTC CASSSQAISYNEQFF
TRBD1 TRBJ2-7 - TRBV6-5 TGTGCCAGCAGCCCACGGACAGGGTCCTACGAGCAGTACTTC CASSPRTGSYEQYF
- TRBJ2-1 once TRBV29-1 TGCAGCGTCGAGGAGCCCGGTTCGGTTGAGCAGTTCTTC CSVEEPGSVEQFF
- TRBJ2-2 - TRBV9 TGTGCCAGCAGCGGAGGAACAGGGCGCACCGGGGAGCTGTTTTTT CASSGGTGRTGELFF
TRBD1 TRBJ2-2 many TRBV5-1 TGCGCCAGCAGCACAAACAGGGGGCAGGGCGGGGAGCTGTTTTTT CASSTNRGQGGELFF
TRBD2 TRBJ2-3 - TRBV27 TGTGCCAGCAGTTTCCGCCCATACTCTAGCGGCCGACTAACTAGCACAGATACGCAGTATTTT CASSFRPYSSGRLTSTDTQYF
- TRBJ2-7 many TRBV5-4 TGTGCCAGCAGCGAGGACTCCTCCTACGAGCAGTACTTC CASSEDSSYEQYF
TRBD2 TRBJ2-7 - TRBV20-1 TGCAGTGTCGGGAGGGCCCCCGAGCAGTACTTC CSVGRAPEQYF
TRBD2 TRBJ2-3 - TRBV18 TGTGCCAGCTCACCAAGGGAGGGAGGAACCACAGATACGCAGTATTTT CASSPREGGTTDTQYF
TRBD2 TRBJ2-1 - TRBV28 TGTGCCAGCAATCCCCGGGGGGGGTCCTACAATGAGCAGTTCTTC CASNPRGGSYNEQFF
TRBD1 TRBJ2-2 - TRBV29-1 TGCAGCGTTGAAGATGGAGGGACAGGGCCCGGGGAGCTGTTTTTT CSVEDGGTGPGELFF
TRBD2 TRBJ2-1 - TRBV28 TGTGCCAGCAGTTCCCAGCGGACTAGCGGAGGGGCCTCCTACAATGAGCAGTTCTTC CASSSQRTSGGASYNEQFF
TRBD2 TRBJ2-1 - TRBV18 TGTGCCAGCTCACCAGTCGGCTTAGCGGGAGGTCTGGGGGAGCAGTTCTTC CASSPVGLAGGLGEQFF